These 10 T cell receptor beta chains were sequenced from one sample in a study of blood T cells in healthy people across ages. A second PCR, run for roughly 7 to 12 cycles, used a sample-barcoded 5' primer plus a J-beta primer mix. TCRdb reprocessed the 5' RACE reads with MiXCR, giving one entry per CDR3 protein. The sample includes about 570,000 distinct CDR3 sequences, roughly a quarter of them seen just once. The sample also formed part of further work on T cells of mothers and their children.

The sequenced sample consisted of blood. These receptor sequences come from a boy aged 2-15 years in good health.

This clonotype was found a few times. The CDR3 reads CASSLEWGVGEKLFF. For the CDR3, the DNA is TGTGCCAGCAGCTTAGAATGGGGTGTTGGTGAAAAACTGTTTTTT. The chain uses TRBV7-9 and TRBJ1-4; unclear D gene. Trimming shortened V by 1 base and J by 7 bases, and 13 bases separated the two germline ends. The CDR3 loop spans 15 amino acids. Germline loops: CDR1 SEHNR, CDR2 FQNEAQ (reference sequence).

Details on this clonotype: One end of the junction fails to match germline, which may point to a read error. V is TRBV4-1 and J is TRBJ1-5; maybe TRBD1 (5 bases). Germline assignment: CDR1 MGHRA and CDR2 YSYEKL. The CDR3 consists of 15 residues. The CDR3: CTSSQEKGLGQPQHF. DNA for the CDR3: TGCACCAGCAGCCAAGAAAAGGGGCTGGGTCAGCCCCAGCATTTT.

This clonotype has at least ten counts. The CDR3 protein is CASSYRGGNEKLFF. The CDR3 region has the DNA TGTGCCAGCAGCTACAGGGGTGGTAATGAAAAACTGTTTTTT. This rearrangement joins TRBV7-2 to TRBJ1-4, with TRBD1 matching 7 bases. Per the germline V gene, CDR1 is SGHTA and CDR2 is FQGNSA. The CDR3 consists of 14 residues. The ends lost 4 bases at V and 4 bases at J; junction bases unmatched: 3.

The genes are TRBV6-5 and TRBJ2-3, with D unclear. V gave up 5 bases and J gave up 2 bases, with 20 bases separating them. The CDR3 runs 17 residues. Germline values: CDR1 MNHEY, CDR2 SVGAGI. CDR3 region: CASSTRQTHASTDTQYF. In DNA form, the CDR3 reads TGTGCCAGCAGTACACGACAAACCCACGCCTCCACAGATACGCAGTATTTT.

The genes are TRBV4-1 and TRBJ2-1; tentative D call: TRBD1 (5 bases). The CDR3 extends over 14 amino acids. The V gene lost 2 bases and the J gene lost 4 bases, with 9 bases spanning the gap. Germline V gives CDR1 MGHRA, CDR2 YSYEKL. This chain's CDR3 is CASSQLRTYNEQFF. The DNA of the CDR3 is TGCGCCAGCAGCCAATTAAGGACATACAATGAGCAGTTCTTC.

This clonotype was seen more than once but under ten times. This chain links TRBV20-1 with TRBJ2-7, with a tentative D call TRBD1 (5 bases). Trimming took off 5 bases at V and 5 bases at J, with 19 bases between the two ends. The CDR3 runs 14 residues. Germline V lookup: CDR1 DFQATT, CDR2 SNEGSKA (reference sequence). CDR3 residues: CSAPPSTGLHEQYF. The CDR3 region has the DNA TGCAGTGCTCCGCCTTCCACAGGCCTCCACGAGCAGTACTTC.

This clonotype showed up just a few times. V usage is TRBV14 and J usage is TRBJ1-6; no clear D. V was clipped by 4 bases and J by 6 bases, with 10 bases between them. The CDR3 covers 14 residues. Per the germline V gene, CDR1 is SGHDN and CDR2 is FVKESK. The CDR3 nucleotides read TGTGCCAGCAGCCTGCCAGGTCCTAATTCACCCCTCCACTTT. As protein: CASSLPGPNSPLHF.

This clonotype appeared many times. The J gene is TRBJ2-5, the V gene TRBV20-1; a weak D match, TRBD2 (6 bases). This CDR3 has 15 residues. Germline V gene lookup returns CDR1 DFQATT and CDR2 SNEGSKA (reference sequence). V gave up 0 bases and J gave up 1 base, with 12 bases separating them. The CDR3 nucleotides are TGCAGTGCTAGAGAACCTAGCGCGATCCAAGAGACCCAGTACTTC. As protein: CSAREPSAIQETQYF.

This clonotype has only a few counts. The chain combines TRBV5-6 with TRBJ2-4; 8 nucleotides agree with TRBD1. CDR1 is SGHDT and CDR2 is YYEEEE in the germline V gene. The CDR3 runs to 15 residues. The ends lost 4 bases at V and 1 base at J; junction bases unmatched: 4. DNA of the CDR3: TGTGCCAGCAGCCGTCGGACAGGGGCCAAAAACATTCAGTACTTC. Translation: CASSRRTGAKNIQYF.

This clonotype was recorded a few times. The chain carries TRBV2 and TRBJ1-2; D gene ambiguous. V lost 1 base to trimming and J lost 4 bases, with 7 bases between them. CDR1 and CDR2 from the germline V gene are SNHLY and FYNNEI. CDR3 length: 13 amino acids. For the CDR3, the DNA is TGTGCCAGCAGTGAAGACAGTTTCTATGGCTACACCTTC. Translation gives CASSEDSFYGYTF. The full variable domain, its missing parts supplied by reference TRBV2 and TRBJ1-2, is EPEVTQTPSHQVTQMGQEVILRCVPISNHLYFYWYRQILGQKVEFLVSFYNNEISEKSEIFDDQFSVERPDGSNFTLKIRSTKLEDSAMYFCASSEDSFYGYTFGSGTRLTVV.